This T cell receptor beta chain was recovered during a study of CD8 T cells in Susac syndrome. Reverse transcription used roughly 0.45 to 1 ug RNA and random hexamers. TCRdb reprocessed the immunoSEQ multiplex PCR reads with MiXCR, giving one entry per CDR3 protein. The sample has 110,000 or so distinct CDR3 sequences, about 92% seen once. The CDR3 spans 13 residues. J was trimmed by 4 bases and V by 9 bases; bases with no gene match: 3. CDR1 is MNHEY and CDR2 is SMNVEV in the germline V gene (reference sequence). This TCR was recovered from a human donor with multiple sclerosis. The sample was CD4+ T cells from PBMCs. This chain links TRBV27 with TRBJ2-7; TRBD2 agrees at 13 bases. CDR3 DNA sequence: TGTGCCAGTACTAGCGGGGGGGGGTACGAGCAGTACTTC. As protein: CASTSGGGYEQYF.